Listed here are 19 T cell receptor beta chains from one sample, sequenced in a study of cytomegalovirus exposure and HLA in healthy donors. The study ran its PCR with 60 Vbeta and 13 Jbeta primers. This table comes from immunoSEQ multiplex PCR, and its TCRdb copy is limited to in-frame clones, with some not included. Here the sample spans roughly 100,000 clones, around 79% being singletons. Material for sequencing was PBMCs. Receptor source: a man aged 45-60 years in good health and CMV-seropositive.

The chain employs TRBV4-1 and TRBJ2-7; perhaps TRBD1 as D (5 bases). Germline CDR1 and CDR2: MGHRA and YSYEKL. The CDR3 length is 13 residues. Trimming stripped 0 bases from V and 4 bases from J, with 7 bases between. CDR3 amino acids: CASSQDRQYEQYF. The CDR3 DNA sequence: TGCGCCAGCAGCCAAGATCGACAGTACGAGCAGTACTTC.

The CDR3 is CASNNRDSQETQYF. The CDR3 DNA reads as TGTGCCAGCAACAACCGGGACAGCCAAGAGACCCAGTACTTC. The chain combines TRBV6-5 with TRBJ2-5, with 7 positions matching TRBD1. The length of the CDR3 is 14 residues. Germline loops: CDR1 MNHEY, CDR2 SVGAGI. V was pared by 7 bases and J by 1 base, with 6 bases of the junction left unmatched.

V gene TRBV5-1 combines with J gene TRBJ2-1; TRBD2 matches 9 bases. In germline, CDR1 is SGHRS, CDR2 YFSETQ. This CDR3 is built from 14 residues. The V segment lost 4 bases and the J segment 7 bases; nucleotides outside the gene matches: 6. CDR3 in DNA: TGCGCCAGCAGCGGCGGGACTAGCACGAATGAGCAGTTCTTC. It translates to CASSGGTSTNEQFF.

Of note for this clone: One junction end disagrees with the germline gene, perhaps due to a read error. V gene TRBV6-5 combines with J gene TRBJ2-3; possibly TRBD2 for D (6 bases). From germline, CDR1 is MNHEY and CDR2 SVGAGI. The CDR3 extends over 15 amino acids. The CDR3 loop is CVSSRGILSPDTQYF. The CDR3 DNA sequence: TGTGTCAGCAGCCGCGGGATATTATCTCCAGATACGCAGTATTTT.

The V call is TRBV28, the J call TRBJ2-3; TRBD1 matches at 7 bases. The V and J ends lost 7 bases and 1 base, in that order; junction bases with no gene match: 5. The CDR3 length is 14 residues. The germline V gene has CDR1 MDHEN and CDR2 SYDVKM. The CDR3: CASIRQGGTDTQYF. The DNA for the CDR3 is TGTGCCAGCATAAGGCAGGGGGGCACAGATACGCAGTATTTT.

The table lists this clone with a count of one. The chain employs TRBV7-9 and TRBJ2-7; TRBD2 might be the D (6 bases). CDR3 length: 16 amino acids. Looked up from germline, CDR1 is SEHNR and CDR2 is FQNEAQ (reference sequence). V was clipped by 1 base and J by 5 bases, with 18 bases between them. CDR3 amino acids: CASSLDETLSGDEQYF. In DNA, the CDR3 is TGTGCCAGCAGCTTAGACGAGACTCTTAGCGGCGACGAGCAGTACTTC. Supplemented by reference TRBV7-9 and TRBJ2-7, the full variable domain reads DTGVSQNPRHKITKRGQNVTFRCDPISEHNRLYWYRQTLGQGPEFLTYFQNEAQLEKSRLLSDRFSAERPKGSFSTLEIQRTEQGDSAMYLCASSLDETLSGDEQYFGPGTRLTVT.

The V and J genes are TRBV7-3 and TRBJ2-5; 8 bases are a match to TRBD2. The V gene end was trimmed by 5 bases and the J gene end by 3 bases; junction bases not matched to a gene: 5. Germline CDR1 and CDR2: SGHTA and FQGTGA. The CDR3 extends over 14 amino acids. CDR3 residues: CASSTRGGEETQYF. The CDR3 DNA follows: TGTGCCAGCAGCACCCGGGGGGGCGAAGAGACCCAGTACTTC.

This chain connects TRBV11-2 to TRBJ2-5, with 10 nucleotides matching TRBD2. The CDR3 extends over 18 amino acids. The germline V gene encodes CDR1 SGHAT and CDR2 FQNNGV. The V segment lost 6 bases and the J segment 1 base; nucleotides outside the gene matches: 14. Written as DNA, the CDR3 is TGTGCCAGCAGTTCCCCGAGGTCACTAGCGGGGCGCCAAGAGACCCAGTACTTC. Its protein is CASSSPRSLAGRQETQYF.

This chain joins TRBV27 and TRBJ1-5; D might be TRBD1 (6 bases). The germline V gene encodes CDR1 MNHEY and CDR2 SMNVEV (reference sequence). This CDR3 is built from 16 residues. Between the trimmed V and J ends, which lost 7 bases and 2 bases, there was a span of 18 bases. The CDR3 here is CASTFWGRKGNQPQHF. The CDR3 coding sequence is TGTGCCAGCACCTTCTGGGGGCGAAAAGGCAATCAGCCCCAGCATTTT.

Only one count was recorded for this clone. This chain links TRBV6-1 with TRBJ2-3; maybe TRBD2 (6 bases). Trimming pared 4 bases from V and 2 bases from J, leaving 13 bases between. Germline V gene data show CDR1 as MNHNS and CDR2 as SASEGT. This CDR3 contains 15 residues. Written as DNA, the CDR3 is TGTGCCAGCAGTGGGGCGGGGAGCATCACAGATACGCAGTATTTT. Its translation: CASSGAGSITDTQYF.

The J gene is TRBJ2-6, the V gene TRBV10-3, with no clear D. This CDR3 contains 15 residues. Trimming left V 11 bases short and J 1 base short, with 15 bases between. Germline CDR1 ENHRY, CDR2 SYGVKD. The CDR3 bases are TGTGCCTCGGCCTCAGGTCGTTCTGGGGCCAACGTCCTGACTTTC. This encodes CASASGRSGANVLTF.

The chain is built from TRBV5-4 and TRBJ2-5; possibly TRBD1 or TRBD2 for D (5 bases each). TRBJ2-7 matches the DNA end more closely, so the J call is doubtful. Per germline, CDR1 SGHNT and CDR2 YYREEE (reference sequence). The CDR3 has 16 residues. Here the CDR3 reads CASSTRRQGPDYEQYF. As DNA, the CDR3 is TGTGCCAGCAGCACAAGGAGGCAGGGTCCGGACTACGAGCAGTACTTC.

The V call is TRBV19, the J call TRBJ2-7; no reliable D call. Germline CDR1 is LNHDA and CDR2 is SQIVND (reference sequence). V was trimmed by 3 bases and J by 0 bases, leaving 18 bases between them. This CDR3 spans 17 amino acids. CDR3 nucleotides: TGTGCCAGTAGTATGATTCCGTCAGACACGAGCTCCTACGAGCAGTACTTC. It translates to CASSMIPSDTSSYEQYF.

Written as DNA, the CDR3 is TGTGCCAGCAGTTTTGCACAGGGGGTGGGAGAGACCCAGTACTTC. Amino acid sequence: CASSFAQGVGETQYF. The J gene is TRBJ2-5, the V gene TRBV27; the match to TRBD1 covers 8 bases. Per germline, CDR1 MNHEY and CDR2 SMNVEV (reference sequence). V shed 3 bases and J 4 bases; nucleotides not matched to a gene: 7. This CDR3 is 15 amino acids long.

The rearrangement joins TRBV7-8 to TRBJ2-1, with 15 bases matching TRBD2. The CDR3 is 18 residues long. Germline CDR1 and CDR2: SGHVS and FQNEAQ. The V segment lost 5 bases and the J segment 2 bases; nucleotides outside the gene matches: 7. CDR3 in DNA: TGTGCCAGCAGCCCACCGGGACTAGCGGGAGGTACCTACAATGAGCAGTTCTTC. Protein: CASSPPGLAGGTYNEQFF.

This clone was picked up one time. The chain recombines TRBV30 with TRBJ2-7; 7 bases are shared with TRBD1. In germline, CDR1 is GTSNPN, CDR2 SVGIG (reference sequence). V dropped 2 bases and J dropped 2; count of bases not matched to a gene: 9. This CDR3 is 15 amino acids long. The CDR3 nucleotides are TGTGCCTGGAGTCCTCCCGGGACAGCTCCCTACGAGCAGTACTTC. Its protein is CAWSPPGTAPYEQYF.

CDR3 protein: CASSLVRRTSGDQETQYF. In DNA, the CDR3 is TGCGCCAGCAGCTTGGTTCGCCGGACTAGCGGGGACCAAGAGACCCAGTACTTC. J is TRBJ2-5 and V is TRBV5-1; 12 bases are shared with TRBD2. V lost 0 bases, J lost 0 bases, and 6 bases stayed unmatched. The CDR3 loop spans 18 amino acids. Germline V gives CDR1 SGHRS, CDR2 YFSETQ.

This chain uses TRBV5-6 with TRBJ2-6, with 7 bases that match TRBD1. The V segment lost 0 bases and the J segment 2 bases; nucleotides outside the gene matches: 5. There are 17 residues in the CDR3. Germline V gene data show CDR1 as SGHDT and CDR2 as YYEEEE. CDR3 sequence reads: CASSLASQGAGANVLTF. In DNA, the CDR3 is TGTGCCAGCAGCTTGGCCTCGCAGGGGGCTGGGGCCAACGTCCTGACTTTC.

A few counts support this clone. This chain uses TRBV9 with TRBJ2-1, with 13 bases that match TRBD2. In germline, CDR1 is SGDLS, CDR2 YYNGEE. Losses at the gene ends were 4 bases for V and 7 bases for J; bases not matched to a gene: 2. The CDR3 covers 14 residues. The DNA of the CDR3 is TGTGCCAGCAGCCCGACTAGCGGGAGGAATGAGCAGTTCTTC. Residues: CASSPTSGRNEQFF. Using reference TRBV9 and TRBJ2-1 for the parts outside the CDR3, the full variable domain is DSGVTQTPKHLITATGQRVTLRCSPRSGDLSVYWYQQSLDQGLQFLIQYYNGEERAKGNILERFSAQQFPDLHSELNLSSLELGDSALYFCASSPTSGRNEQFFGPGTRLTVL.